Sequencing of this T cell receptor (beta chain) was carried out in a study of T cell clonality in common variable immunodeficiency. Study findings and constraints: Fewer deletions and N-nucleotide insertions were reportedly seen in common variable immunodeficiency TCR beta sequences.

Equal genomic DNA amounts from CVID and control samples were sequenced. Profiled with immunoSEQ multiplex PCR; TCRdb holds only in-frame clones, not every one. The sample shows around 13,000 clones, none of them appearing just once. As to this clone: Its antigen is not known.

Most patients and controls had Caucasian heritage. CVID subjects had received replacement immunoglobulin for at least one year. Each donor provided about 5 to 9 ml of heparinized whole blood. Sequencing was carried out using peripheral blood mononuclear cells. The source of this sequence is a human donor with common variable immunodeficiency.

CDR3: CASSRTGESRSEQFF. Partial CDR3 DNA: TGTGCCAGCAGCCGAACAGGGGAATCCCGAAGTGAG. The chain couples TRBV7-6 to TRBJ2-1; 7 bases are shared with TRBD1. The read ends 3 residues shy of where the CDR3 ends; the end is completed using the germline J gene. With 5 bases clipped from V and 9 bases from J, the junction kept 13 bases outside the gene matches. Germline V CDR1 and CDR2: SGHVS, FNYEAQ. CDR3 length: 15 residues.